This TCR beta chain was sequenced during a study of blood T cell repertoires in COVID-19. At the level of the study: There were acute and convalescent COVID-19 samples, and they came from the United States, Italy and Spain. In each case, the material was cDNA or gDNA derived from T cells, B-cell-depleted T cells, or PBMCs.

The germline CDR1 and CDR2 sequences are LGHDT and YNNKEL (reference sequence). The ends lost 2 bases at V and 8 bases at J; junction bases unmatched: 5. The CDR3 runs to 13 residues. The data were produced by immunoSEQ multiplex PCR, yet TCRdb's version contains in-frame clones alone and is incomplete. The table has roughly 13,000 clones, roughly 73% seen once. Sequencing input: peripheral blood. This TCR was recovered from a boy under 10 years old with active or convalescent COVID-19. The V gene is TRBV3-1 (or the pseudogene TRBV3-2), the J gene TRBJ2-7; 8 nucleotides line up with TRBD1. This chain's CDR3 is CASSQSDRGQQYV. Written as DNA, the CDR3 is TGTGCCAGCAGCCAATCTGACAGGGGCCAGCAGTACGTC.